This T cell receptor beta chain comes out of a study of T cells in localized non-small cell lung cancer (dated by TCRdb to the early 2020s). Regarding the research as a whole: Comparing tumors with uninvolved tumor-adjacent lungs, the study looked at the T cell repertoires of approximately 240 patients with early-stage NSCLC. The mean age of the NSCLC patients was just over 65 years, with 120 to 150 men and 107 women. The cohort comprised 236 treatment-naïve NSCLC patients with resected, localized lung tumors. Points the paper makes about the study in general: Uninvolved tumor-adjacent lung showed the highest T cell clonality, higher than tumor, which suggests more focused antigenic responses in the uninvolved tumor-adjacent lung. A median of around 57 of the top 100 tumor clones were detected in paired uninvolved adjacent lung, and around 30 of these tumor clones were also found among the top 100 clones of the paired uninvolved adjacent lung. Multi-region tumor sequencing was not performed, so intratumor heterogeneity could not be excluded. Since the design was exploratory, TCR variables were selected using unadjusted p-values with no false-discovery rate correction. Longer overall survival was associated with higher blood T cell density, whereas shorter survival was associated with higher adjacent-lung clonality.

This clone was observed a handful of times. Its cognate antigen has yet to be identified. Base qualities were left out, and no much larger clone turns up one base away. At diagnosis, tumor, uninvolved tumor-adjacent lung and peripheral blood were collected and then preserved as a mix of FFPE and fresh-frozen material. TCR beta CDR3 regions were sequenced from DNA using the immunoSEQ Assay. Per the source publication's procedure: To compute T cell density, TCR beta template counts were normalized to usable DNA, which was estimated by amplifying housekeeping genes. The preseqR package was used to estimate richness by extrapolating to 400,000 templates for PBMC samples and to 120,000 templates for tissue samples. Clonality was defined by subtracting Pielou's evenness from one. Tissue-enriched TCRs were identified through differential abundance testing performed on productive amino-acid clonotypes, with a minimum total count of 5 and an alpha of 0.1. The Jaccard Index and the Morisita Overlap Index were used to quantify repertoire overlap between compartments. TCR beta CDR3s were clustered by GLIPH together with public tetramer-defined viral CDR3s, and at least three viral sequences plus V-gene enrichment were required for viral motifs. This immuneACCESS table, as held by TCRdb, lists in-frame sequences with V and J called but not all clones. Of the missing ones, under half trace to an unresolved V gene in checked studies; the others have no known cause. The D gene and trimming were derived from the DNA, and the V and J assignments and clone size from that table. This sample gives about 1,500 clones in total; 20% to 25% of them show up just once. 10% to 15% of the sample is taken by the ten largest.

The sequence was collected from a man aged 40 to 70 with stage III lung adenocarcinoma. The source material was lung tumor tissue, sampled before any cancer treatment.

The bases read TGTGCCAGCTCACCTAGGGGTACGGGCACCGGGGAGCTGTTTTTT. This codes for CASSPRGTGTGELFF. This chain joins TRBV18 to TRBJ2-2; the D segment could be TRBD1, given 5 matching bases. From the cysteine up to the phenylalanine, the CDR3 has a length of 15 residues. The CDR3 DNA has 45 bases and is translated from base 1. Trimming costs V 3 bases and J 4 bases, and their ends lie 12 bases apart. CDR1 and CDR2 (KGHSH, LQKENI) derive from the germline V gene.